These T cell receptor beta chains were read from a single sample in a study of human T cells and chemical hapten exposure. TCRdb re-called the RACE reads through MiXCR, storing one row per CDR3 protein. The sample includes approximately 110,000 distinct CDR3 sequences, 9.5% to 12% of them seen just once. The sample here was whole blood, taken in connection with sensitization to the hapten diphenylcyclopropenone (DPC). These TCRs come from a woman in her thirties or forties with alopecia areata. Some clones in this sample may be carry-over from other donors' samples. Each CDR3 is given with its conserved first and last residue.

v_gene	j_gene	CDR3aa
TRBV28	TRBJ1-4	CASTSRDRDNEKLFF
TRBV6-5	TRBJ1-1	CASGPTGAAKNTEAFF
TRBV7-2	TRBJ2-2	CASSFPGRQPNTGELFF
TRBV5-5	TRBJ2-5	CASSPFEMAQYF
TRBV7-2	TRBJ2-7	CASSLVPGAYEQYF
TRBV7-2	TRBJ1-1	CASSKDYLEAFF
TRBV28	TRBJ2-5	CASRRATVSPLETQYF
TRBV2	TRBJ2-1	CASMGGSYNEQFF
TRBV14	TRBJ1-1	CASSQGNRAFF
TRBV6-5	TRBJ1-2	CASKPGQAFYGYTF
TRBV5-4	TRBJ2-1	CASSPELIYNEQFF
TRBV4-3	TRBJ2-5	CASSLRMAGGETQYF
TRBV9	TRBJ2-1	CASSVGVNEQFF
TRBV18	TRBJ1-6	CASSADRENSPLHF
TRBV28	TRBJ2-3	CASSRTSPDTQYF
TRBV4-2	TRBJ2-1	CASSRLDVDNEQFF
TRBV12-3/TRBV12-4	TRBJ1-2	CASSFGDLNYGYTF
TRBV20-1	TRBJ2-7	CSALGRGNYEQYF
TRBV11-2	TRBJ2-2	CASTRQGSTGELFF
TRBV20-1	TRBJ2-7	CSARDSGRAYEQYF
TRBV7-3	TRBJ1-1	CASSTQGGYAFF
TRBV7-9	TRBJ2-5	CASRTSGTQETQYF
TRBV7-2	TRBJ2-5	CASSPGETQYF
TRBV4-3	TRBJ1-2	CASSQGTGGDYGYTF
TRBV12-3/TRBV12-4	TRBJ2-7	CASSSLGLAGREQYF
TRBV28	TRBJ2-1	CASRPGGAVNEQFF
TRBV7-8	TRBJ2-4	CASSATGGRAKNIQYF
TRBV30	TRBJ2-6	CAWRGLGRASSGANVLTF
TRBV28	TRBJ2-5	CAIAGVPQETQYF
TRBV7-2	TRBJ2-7	CASSPSSGPPYEQYF
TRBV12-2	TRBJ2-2	CASRLTSGSGNTGELFF
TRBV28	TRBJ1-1	CASSLDRLNTEAFF
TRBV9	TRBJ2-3	CASGPGASGRRDTQYF
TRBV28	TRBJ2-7	CASKGSYEQYF
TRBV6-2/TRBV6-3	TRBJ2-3	CASSYLRSADTQYF
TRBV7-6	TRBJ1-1	CASSLDTRGNTEAFF
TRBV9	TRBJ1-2	CASSAGNRAINYGYTF
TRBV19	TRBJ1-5	CASSNNQPQHF